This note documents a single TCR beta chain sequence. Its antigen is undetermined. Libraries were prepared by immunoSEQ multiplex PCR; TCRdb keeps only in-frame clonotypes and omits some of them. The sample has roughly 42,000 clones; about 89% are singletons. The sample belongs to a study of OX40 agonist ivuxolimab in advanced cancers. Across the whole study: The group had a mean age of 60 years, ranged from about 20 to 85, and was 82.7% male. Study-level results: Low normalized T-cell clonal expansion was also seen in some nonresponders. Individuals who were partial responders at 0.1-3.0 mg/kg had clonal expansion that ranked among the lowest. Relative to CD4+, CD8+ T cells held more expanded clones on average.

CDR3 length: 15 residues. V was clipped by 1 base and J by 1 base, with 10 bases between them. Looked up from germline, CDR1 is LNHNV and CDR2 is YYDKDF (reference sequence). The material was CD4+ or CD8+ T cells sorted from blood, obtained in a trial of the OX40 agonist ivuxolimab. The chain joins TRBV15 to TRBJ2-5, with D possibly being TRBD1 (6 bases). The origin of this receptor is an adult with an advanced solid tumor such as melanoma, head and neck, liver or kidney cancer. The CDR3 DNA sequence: TGTGCCACCAGCAGAGGAACAGGGACCCAAGAGACCCAGTACTTC. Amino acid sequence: CATSRGTGTQETQYF.